The TCR beta chain described here comes from a study of blood T cell repertoires in COVID-19. Looking at the study overall: COVID-19 samples collected from the United States, Italy and Spain covered acute and convalescent phases. Sample material is recorded as cDNA or gDNA derived from T cells, B-cell-depleted T cells, or PBMCs.

Under the authors' procedure: It was from reference gene primer amplification that nucleated cell counts were estimated. Sequenced by immunoSEQ multiplex PCR; TCRdb stores in-frame clones only, minus some. The V and J calls and clone size come from that table; D and trimming were worked out from the DNA. This table holds 100,000 or so clones, around 87% found once. The CDR3 loop spans 13 amino acids. After removal of 10 bases from V and 4 bases from J, the junction contained 6 bases not matched to a gene. Germline V gene sequence: CDR1 MNHEY, CDR2 SVGAGI. The source of this sequence is a woman aged 25 to 45 with acute or convalescent COVID-19. This sequence joins TRBV6-5 and TRBJ1-1; 10 bases are a match to TRBD1. Sequenced sample: peripheral blood. CDR3 in amino acids: CATKDRGGTEAFF. The CDR3 nucleotides read TGTGCCACCAAGGACAGGGGGGGCACTGAAGCTTTCTTT.